The TCR beta chain under discussion was sequenced for a study of cytomegalovirus exposure and HLA in healthy donors. Study-wide points: Later analysis demonstrated an association between a missense DCLRE1C variant and TCR beta V- and J-gene trimming. Some public TCRs appeared in many individuals, while most sequences were rare.

This clone has only one observation. Its antigen is as yet unknown. Germline V gene sequence: CDR1 SEHNR, CDR2 FQNEAQ (reference sequence). This CDR3 spans 15 amino acids. Trimming cost V 4 bases and J 2 bases, with 11 bases left between them. Researchers ran the PCR with 60 Vbeta and 13 Jbeta primers. Produced via immunoSEQ multiplex PCR; TCRdb's table is partial and in-frame only. Among over 150,000 clones listed, approximately 84% were seen once. The rearrangement joins TRBV7-9 to TRBJ2-2; weak D call: TRBD1 (5 bases). The sequenced material came from PBMCs. The sequence derives from a man aged 18 to 29 in good health and CMV-seronegative. CDR3 region: CASSSRQPNTGELFF. The CDR3 coding sequence is TGTGCCAGCAGCTCAAGACAGCCAAACACCGGGGAGCTGTTTTTT.